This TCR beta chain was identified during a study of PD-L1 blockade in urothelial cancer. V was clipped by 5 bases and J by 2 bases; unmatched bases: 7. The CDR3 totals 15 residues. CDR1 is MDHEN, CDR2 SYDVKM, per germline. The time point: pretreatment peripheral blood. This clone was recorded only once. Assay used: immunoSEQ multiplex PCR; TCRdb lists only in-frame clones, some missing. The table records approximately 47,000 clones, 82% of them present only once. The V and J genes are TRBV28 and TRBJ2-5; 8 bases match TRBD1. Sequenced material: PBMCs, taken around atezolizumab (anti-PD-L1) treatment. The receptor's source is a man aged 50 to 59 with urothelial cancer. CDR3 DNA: TGTGCCAGCAGTCCCTCGGACAGGGAGCAAGAGACCCAGTACTTC. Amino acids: CASSPSDREQETQYF.